The 24 T cell receptor beta chains in this list originate from one sample, sequenced in a study of cytomegalovirus exposure and HLA in healthy donors. Amplification used 60 Vbeta primers and 13 Jbeta primers. Here immunoSEQ multiplex PCR was the method, and the copy in TCRdb shows in-frame clones only, minus some. The table records about 64,000 clones, 85% of them present only once. Sequencing input: PBMCs. The receptors come from a female donor in good health and CMV-seronegative.

The rearrangement links TRBV4-1 to TRBJ1-5; D not resolved. The CDR3 contains 16 residues. Trimming removed 0 bases at V and 5 bases at J, with 14 bases between. The V gene's germline CDR1 is MGHRA and CDR2 YSYEKL. The CDR3 DNA sequence: TGCGCCAGCAGCCAAGATGGCGTGGGCAGCTATCAGCCCCAGCATTTT. This sequence encodes CASSQDGVGSYQPQHF.

This chain links TRBV23-1 with TRBJ1-1; 8 bases agree with TRBD1. TRBV23-1 is an ORF, and what it does is uncertain. V lost 0 bases and J lost 2; bases outside the gene matches: 8. The CDR3 has 17 residues. The CDR3 nucleotides read TGCGCCAGCAGTCAATCGGACAGGGCTGTCGGAAACACTGAAGCTTTCTTT. Translation gives CASSQSDRAVGNTEAFF.

The genes are TRBV7-2 and TRBJ2-7; 10 positions match TRBD2. With 5 bases clipped from V and 6 bases from J, the junction kept 7 bases outside the gene matches. Germline-derived CDR1 and CDR2 are SGHTA and FQGNSA. CDR3 size: 14 residues. The CDR3 sequence: CASSPTSGTREQYF. The CDR3 region has the DNA TGTGCCAGCAGCCCTACTAGCGGGACTCGCGAGCAGTACTTC.

The CDR3: CASSFLGGDTEAFF. In nucleotides, the CDR3 is TGTGCCAGCAGCTTTCTAGGGGGTGACACTGAAGCTTTCTTT. This chain connects TRBV7-8 to TRBJ1-1; possible D gene TRBD1, 6 bases. Trimming took 3 bases from V and 3 from J, leaving 11 bases between them. This CDR3 region has 14 residues. The germline CDR1 and CDR2 sequences are SGHVS and FQNEAQ.

V usage is TRBV7-2 and J usage is TRBJ2-5, with 10 bases matching TRBD2. This CDR3 region has 19 residues. Germline values: CDR1 SGHTA, CDR2 FQGNSA. Trimming cost V 1 base and J 1 base; bases outside gene matches: 12. This chain's CDR3 is CASSLDPSIAGGSQETQYF. The CDR3 DNA sequence: TGTGCCAGCAGCTTAGATCCATCTATAGCGGGGGGTTCCCAAGAGACCCAGTACTTC.

This chain links TRBV21-1 with TRBJ2-7; TRBD1 was called by the table and not checked on the DNA. TRBV21-1 is labeled a pseudogene. The CDR3 has 15 amino acids. This chain's CDR3 is CASSKPGQGAWKQYF. The CDR3 DNA is TGTGCCAGCAGCAAGCCGGGACAGGGCGCATGGAAGCAGTACTTC.

The chain uses TRBV11-1 and TRBJ1-1, with a possible D match to TRBD1 (5 bases). The V gene's germline CDR1 is SGHAT and CDR2 FQDESV (reference sequence). The CDR3 consists of 14 residues. Trimming took 2 bases from V and 2 from J, leaving 9 bases between them. The CDR3 protein is CASSLTTVNTEAFF. The CDR3 nucleotides are TGTGCCAGCAGCTTAACGACAGTAAACACTGAAGCTTTCTTT.

This chain connects TRBV28 to TRBJ2-7; D gene ambiguous. Germline V gene data show CDR1 as MDHEN and CDR2 as SYDVKM. V dropped 6 bases and J dropped 2 bases, with 14 bases sitting between them. The CDR3 length is 14 residues. DNA for the CDR3: TGTGCCAGCAGGCGGCCCTCCTTCACCTACGAGCAGTACTTC. Translated, it gives CASRRPSFTYEQYF.

The chain joins TRBV28 to TRBJ2-5; tentative D call: TRBD1 (6 bases). V lost 3 bases and J 4 bases, leaving 15 bases between the germline ends. The length of the CDR3 is 15 residues. CDR1 is MDHEN and CDR2 is SYDVKM in the germline V gene. CDR3 amino acids: CASSFSDSRGETQYF. DNA of the CDR3: TGTGCCAGCAGTTTTTCGGACAGTCGGGGAGAGACCCAGTACTTC.

This clone appeared a few times. This chain uses TRBV30 with TRBJ1-1; D is ambiguous. Trimming shortened V by 2 bases and J by 1 base, and 8 bases separated the two germline ends. The germline V gene has CDR1 GTSNPN and CDR2 SVGIG (reference sequence). The CDR3 is 13 amino acids. Here the CDR3 DNA reads TGTGCCTGGAGTTATAACAGGAACACTGAAGCTTTCTTT. This sequence encodes CAWSYNRNTEAFF.

J is TRBJ1-4 and V is TRBV7-2; D perhaps matches TRBD1 (5 bases). V lost 4 bases and J lost 8, with 11 bases in between. This CDR3 spans 13 amino acids. Germline-derived CDR1 and CDR2 are SGHTA and FQGNSA. CDR3 amino acids: CASSYNGGEKLFF. For the CDR3, the DNA is TGTGCCAGCAGCTACAATGGGGGGGAAAAACTGTTTTTT.

The genes are TRBV28 and TRBJ1-6, with a possible D match to TRBD1 (5 bases). Germline CDR1 MDHEN, CDR2 SYDVKM. The germline V and J ends were trimmed by 3 bases and 1 base, with 7 bases remaining between them. CDR3 length equals 15 residues. Written as DNA, the CDR3 is TGTGCCAGCAGTTTGCAGGGTTCCTATAATTCACCCCTCCACTTT. Translated: CASSLQGSYNSPLHF.

V and J are TRBV4-1 and TRBJ2-1; D not resolved. Germline values: CDR1 MGHRA, CDR2 YSYEKL. The CDR3 has 15 amino acids. V shed 3 bases and J shed 6 bases, with 15 bases lying between them. DNA of the CDR3: TGCGCCAGCAGCCACTCACTGACTCGAGTCAATGAGCAGTTCTTC. Its protein product is CASSHSLTRVNEQFF.

The chain uses TRBV27 and TRBJ1-1, with D uncertain. V dropped 4 bases and J dropped 3 bases, with 18 bases sitting between them. Germline V gives CDR1 MNHEY, CDR2 SMNVEV (reference sequence). There are 16 residues in the CDR3. CDR3 residues: CASSSIAPPGDTEAFF. CDR3 bases: TGTGCCAGCAGTTCTATAGCCCCCCCGGGTGACACTGAAGCTTTCTTT.

The rearrangement links TRBV7-3 to TRBJ2-5; 11 nucleotides match TRBD1. The germline gives CDR1 SGHTA, CDR2 FQGTGA. The CDR3 has 14 residues. With 4 bases clipped from V and 2 bases from J, the junction kept 0 bases outside the gene matches. CDR3 protein: CASSWDRGQETQYF. CDR3 bases: TGTGCCAGCAGCTGGGACAGGGGGCAAGAGACCCAGTACTTC.

The chain uses TRBV5-4 and TRBJ1-6, with 8 bases that match TRBD1. The CDR3 is made up of 14 amino acids. Germline loops: CDR1 SGHNT, CDR2 YYREEE (reference sequence). V shed 4 bases, J shed 10 bases, and the junction held 7 bases outside the gene matches. The CDR3 sequence: CASSPDREWSPLHF. CDR3 in DNA: TGTGCCAGCAGCCCGGACAGGGAGTGGTCACCCCTCCACTTT.

This CDR3 is CASSYRGPGITEAFF. CDR3 nucleotides: TGTGCCAGTAGTTACAGGGGCCCAGGGATAACTGAAGCTTTCTTT. The chain links TRBV19 to TRBJ1-1; 7 bases agree with TRBD1. After removal of 5 bases from V and 5 bases from J, the junction contained 11 bases not matched to a gene. The CDR3 extends over 15 amino acids. From germline, CDR1 is LNHDA and CDR2 SQIVND (reference sequence).

V usage is TRBV27 and J usage is TRBJ1-4; 7 nucleotides match TRBD1. Germline CDR1 MNHEY, CDR2 SMNVEV (reference sequence). V shed 2 bases, J shed 8 bases, and the junction held 11 bases outside the gene matches. This CDR3 region has 16 residues. In DNA, the CDR3 is TGTGCCAGCAGTTTAGGATCGGGCAGGGGGAGAGAAAAACTGTTTTTT. It encodes CASSLGSGRGREKLFF.

The chain has TRBV19 and TRBJ2-2, with 8 bases lining up with TRBD1. Germline V gives CDR1 LNHDA, CDR2 SQIVND (reference sequence). The ends lost 7 bases at V and 3 bases at J; junction bases unmatched: 7. This CDR3 comprises 15 residues. The CDR3 protein is CASTRGLAYTGELFF. The CDR3 bases are TGTGCCAGTACCAGGGGGCTAGCCTACACCGGGGAGCTGTTTTTT.

This clone was seen only once. The chain joins TRBV14 to TRBJ2-4; 8 bases fit TRBD2. The CDR3 consists of 19 residues. The germline V gene encodes CDR1 SGHDN and CDR2 FVKESK. V gave up 4 bases and J gave up 0 bases; unmatched junction bases: 14. The CDR3 sequence: CASSPLAGTIPSAKNIQYF. CDR3 nucleotides: TGTGCCAGCAGCCCATTAGCGGGAACAATCCCATCAGCCAAAAACATTCAGTACTTC. The complete variable domain, with remaining parts taken from reference TRBV14 and TRBJ2-4, reads EAGVTQFPSHSVIEKGQTVTLRCDPISGHDNLYWYRRVMGKEIKFLLHFVKESKQDESGMPNNRFLAERTGGTYSTLKVQPAELEDSGVYFCASSPLAGTIPSAKNIQYFGAGTRLSVL.

The CDR3 loop reads CASSFRSAGSKSTDTQYF. For the CDR3, the DNA is TGTGCCAGCAGCTTTAGATCGGCAGGATCAAAAAGCACAGATACGCAGTATTTT. The rearrangement joins TRBV5-6 to TRBJ2-3; unclear D gene. The germline CDR1 and CDR2 sequences are SGHDT and YYEEEE. With 2 bases removed from V and 0 bases from J, the gap between germline ends came to 19 bases. The CDR3 has 18 residues. Full variable domain (remainder filled in from reference TRBV5-6 and TRBJ2-3): DAGVTQSPTHLIKTRGQQVTLRCSPKSGHDTVSWYQQALGQGPQFIFQYYEEEERQRGNFPDRFSGHQFPNYSSELNVNALLLGDSALYLCASSFRSAGSKSTDTQYFGPGTRLTVL.

The V gene is TRBV11-2, the J gene TRBJ1-2, with a possible D match to TRBD1 (5 bases). V shed 5 bases and J shed 5 bases, with 18 bases lying between them. The CDR3 consists of 15 residues. Germline V gene data show CDR1 as SGHAT and CDR2 as FQNNGV. The chain's CDR3 is CASSRPGRANYGYTF. In nucleotides, the CDR3 is TGTGCCAGCAGCCGTCCCGGCAGGGCAAATTATGGCTACACCTTC.

V gene TRBV9 combines with J gene TRBJ2-2, with D perhaps matching TRBD2 (6 bases). The CDR3 runs 17 residues. CDR1 is SGDLS, CDR2 YYNGEE, per germline. Trimming shortened V by 6 bases and J by 4 bases, and 22 bases separated the two germline ends. DNA for the CDR3: TGTGCCAGCACTCATGCCCCTGATAGCGGAACCACCGGGGAGCTGTTTTTT. Its translation: CASTHAPDSGTTGELFF. Looking up the rest from reference TRBV9 and TRBJ2-2 gives the full variable domain: DSGVTQTPKHLITATGQRVTLRCSPRSGDLSVYWYQQSLDQGLQFLIQYYNGEERAKGNILERFSAQQFPDLHSELNLSSLELGDSALYFCASTHAPDSGTTGELFFGEGSRLTVL.

The chain has TRBV6-6 and TRBJ1-4, with D perhaps TRBD1 (5 bases). Trimming shortened V by 0 bases and J by 8 bases, and 13 bases separated the two germline ends. The length of the CDR3 is 15 residues. CDR1 is MNHNY and CDR2 is SVGAGI in the germline V gene (reference sequence). The CDR3: CASSYSSGGGEKLFF. The CDR3, as DNA: TGTGCCAGCAGTTACTCGTCTGGGGGAGGGGAAAAACTGTTTTTT.